These T cell receptor beta chains were read from a single sample in a study of sequential checkpoint blockade in melanoma. Here immunoSEQ multiplex PCR was the method, and the copy in TCRdb shows in-frame clones only, minus some. This table holds roughly 4,000 clones, about a fifth found once. The specimen comprised tumor tissue (inferred from file names), sampled from a patient given nivolumab and ipilimumab in sequence. The receptors derive from a human patient with melanoma. Some clones in this sample may be carry-over from other donors' samples. Each CDR3 is given with its conserved first and last residue. Fields, in order: V gene, D gene, J gene, clone size, CDR3 protein, CDR3 DNA. A D gene is named only where the DNA matches it firmly. A row's size may be missing; if present it is once, few, many or a size class.

TRBV12-5	TRBD1	TRBJ2-5	-	CASGLPGTVQETQYF	TGTGCTAGTGGTTTACCCGGGACAGTCCAAGAGACCCAGTACTTC
TRBV11-3	TRBD2	TRBJ2-7	many	CASSFTSGVSEQYF	TGTGCCAGCAGCTTCACTAGCGGGGTGAGTGAGCAGTACTTC
TRBV11-3	-	TRBJ2-7	large	CASSFRDWGDYEQYF	TGTGCCAGCAGCTTTCGGGACTGGGGGGACTACGAGCAGTACTTC
TRBV6-4	-	TRBJ1-1	-	CATSDGTEAFF	TGTGCCACCAGTGATGGTACTGAAGCTTTCTTT
TRBV15	TRBD1	TRBJ2-1	-	CATSRSGTGYRNEQFF	TGTGCCACCAGCAGGTCCGGGACAGGGTATCGCAATGAGCAGTTCTTC
TRBV28	-	TRBJ2-7	few	CASSSPGRGEQYF	TGTGCCAGCAGTTCTCCGGGGCGAGGCGAGCAGTACTTC
TRBV12-1	-	TRBJ1-2	-	CASSSTPDTRYGYTF	TGTGCCAGCAGCTCCACACCGGACACTCGCTATGGCTACACCTTC
TRBV29-1	-	TRBJ1-1	-	CSTHSGTNTEAFF	TGCAGCACTCACTCCGGGACAAACACTGAAGCTTTCTTT
TRBV7-2	-	TRBJ1-6	many	CASSSRGDSPLHF	TGTGCCAGCAGCTCGCGGGGGGATTCACCCCTCCACTTT
TRBV11-3	-	TRBJ1-6	many	CASSLGDALEPLHF	TGTGCCAGCAGCTTAGGGGACGCTTTAGAGCCCCTCCACTTT
TRBV6-8	TRBD1	TRBJ1-4	-	CASRSTGVDEKLFF	TGTGCCAGCAGATCGACAGGGGTCGATGAAAAACTGTTTTTT
TRBV11-3	TRBD1	TRBJ2-3	-	CASSIWTGSTDTQYF	TGTGCCAGCAGCATATGGACAGGGAGCACAGATACGCAGTATTTT
TRBV5-1	-	TRBJ2-7	-	CASSPDSSYYEQYF	TGCGCCAGCAGCCCGGACTCCTCCTACTACGAGCAGTACTTC
TRBV11-3	-	TRBJ2-3	few	CASSPAPEADTQYF	TGTGCCAGCAGCCCTGCGCCGGAAGCAGATACGCAGTATTTT
TRBV1	-	TRBJ2-1	few	CASSQMGIYNEQFF	TGCGCCAGCAGCCAGATGGGGATCTACAATGAGCAGTTCTTC
TRBV29-1	TRBD2	TRBJ2-1	-	CSVEEVAGVANEQFF	TGCAGCGTTGAAGAGGTAGCGGGGGTTGCGAATGAGCAGTTCTTC
TRBV28	-	TRBJ1-3	few	CASSRLRNTIYF	TGTGCCAGCAGCAGGCTGAGAAACACCATATATTTT
TRBV5-1	-	TRBJ2-7	-	CASSLDLRRTEQYF	TGCGCCAGCAGCTTGGATCTACGACGGACCGAGCAGTACTTC
TRBV6-8	TRBD1	TRBJ1-1	many	CASTGGGGRPEAFF	TGTGCCAGCACAGGGGGTGGGGGGCGCCCTGAAGCTTTCTTT
TRBV6-8	-	TRBJ1-3	large	CASSVESGNTIYF	TGTGCCAGCAGTGTAGAATCTGGAAACACCATATATTTT
TRBV9	-	TRBJ1-1	medium-sized	CASSVAGGQTEAFF	TGTGCCAGCAGCGTAGCGGGGGGGCAGACTGAAGCTTTCTTT
TRBV15	-	TRBJ2-4	once	CATSRGEGIAKNIQYF	TGTGCCACCAGCAGAGGTGAGGGGATAGCCAAAAACATTCAGTACTTC
TRBV6-8	TRBD1	TRBJ1-5	-	CASSYLRDRNSNQPQHF	TGTGCCAGCAGTTACCTCCGGGACAGAAATAGCAATCAGCCCCAGCATTTT
TRBV29-1	-	TRBJ2-3	once	CSVEPARTTDTQYF	TGCAGCGTTGAGCCCGCCCGGACCACAGATACGCAGTATTTT
TRBV19	-	TRBJ1-2	-	CASSIPGLNYGYTF	TGTGCCAGTAGTATCCCCGGGTTGAACTATGGCTACACCTTC
TRBV18	-	TRBJ1-3	once	CASSPGDTIYF	TGTGCCAGCTCACCCGGGGACACCATATATTTT
TRBV19	-	TRBJ1-3	large	CASKPGAGGNTIYF	TGTGCCAGTAAGCCGGGGGCAGGTGGAAACACCATATATTTT
TRBV28	-	TRBJ1-5	hyperexpanded	CASTAPEGYNQPQHF	TGTGCCAGCACCGCCCCTGAGGGTTACAATCAGCCCCAGCATTTT
TRBV11-3	-	TRBJ1-2	many	CASSTFFSSALHGYTF	TGTGCCAGCAGCACTTTCTTCTCGTCAGCCCTGCATGGCTACACCTTC
TRBV9	-	TRBJ2-1	-	CASSPQRGVEQFF	TGTGCCAGCAGCCCCCAGAGAGGGGTTGAGCAGTTCTTC
TRBV18	-	TRBJ2-7	-	CASSPATYEQYF	TGTGCCAGCTCACCAGCTACCTACGAGCAGTACTTC
TRBV5-1	TRBD1	TRBJ2-3	-	CASSSTTGRSDTQYF	TGCGCCAGCAGCTCTACGACAGGGCGGTCAGATACGCAGTATTTT
TRBV19	-	TRBJ1-1	-	CASSIAQNTEAFF	TGTGCCAGTAGTATAGCGCAGAACACTGAAGCTTTCTTT
TRBV28	-	TRBJ1-2	-	CASRLSIMNYGYTF	TGTGCCAGCAGACTATCCATCATGAACTATGGCTACACCTTC
TRBV11-3	-	TRBJ2-3	few	CASSLGVRARGDTQYF	TGTGCCAGCAGCTTAGGGGTTAGGGCCCGGGGAGATACGCAGTATTTT
TRBV19	-	TRBJ1-1	-	CASEGRERGSTEAFF	TGTGCCAGTGAGGGCCGCGAACGGGGGAGCACTGAAGCTTTCTTT
TRBV28	-	TRBJ2-2	large	CASSFEGFTGELFF	TGTGCCAGCAGTTTCGAAGGGTTCACCGGGGAGCTGTTTTTT
TRBV9	-	TRBJ1-5	many	CASSVDGTQPQHF	TGTGCCAGCAGCGTAGATGGAACTCAGCCCCAGCATTTT
TRBV6-8	-	TRBJ2-1	few	CASSYRDSSYNEQFF	TGTGCCAGCAGTTACCGGGACTCTTCCTACAATGAGCAGTTCTTC
TRBV11-1	-	TRBJ1-4	-	CASSHTGINEKLFF	TGTGCCAGCAGCCACACAGGGATTAATGAAAAACTGTTTTTT
TRBV11-3	TRBD2	TRBJ2-7	-	CASSPPRTSGYEQYF	TGTGCCAGCAGCCCCCCGCGGACTAGCGGGTACGAGCAGTACTTC
TRBV14	-	TRBJ2-1	-	CASSPGTHNEQFF	TGTGCCAGCAGCCCCGGGACTCACAATGAGCAGTTCTTC
TRBV6-8	-	TRBJ1-4	medium-sized	CASSPLGGRVKLFF	TGTGCCAGCAGTCCCCTGGGAGGGAGAGTGAAACTGTTTTTT
TRBV9	TRBD2	TRBJ2-1	few	CASNEDTGLAPNEQFF	TGTGCCAGCAACGAAGATACCGGACTAGCGCCCAATGAGCAGTTCTTC
TRBV6-8	TRBD1	TRBJ1-5	medium-sized	CASSLQGRSNQPQHF	TGTGCCAGCAGTCTACAGGGGAGGAGCAATCAGCCCCAGCATTTT
TRBV11-3	-	TRBJ1-5	many	CASSFSSVSNQPQHF	TGTGCCAGCAGCTTCTCGTCAGTTAGCAATCAGCCCCAGCATTTT
TRBV14	-	TRBJ1-2	-	CASSQDVGIAGSNYGYTF	TGTGCCAGCAGCCAAGATGTAGGGATCGCAGGATCTAACTATGGCTACACCTTC
TRBV11-3	TRBD1	TRBJ2-7	few	CASSLVDRTGDEQYF	TGTGCCAGCAGCTTAGTTGACAGAACAGGGGACGAGCAGTACTTC
TRBV11-3	-	TRBJ2-2	medium-sized	CASSPYRLDLTFAGELFF	TGTGCCAGCAGCCCCTACAGGCTGGATTTAACGTTCGCCGGGGAGCTGTTTTTT
TRBV6-8	TRBD2	TRBJ2-3	few	CASSGRGLAGWKDTQYF	TGTGCCAGCAGTGGGCGGGGATTAGCGGGGTGGAAAGATACGCAGTATTTT
TRBV6-8	TRBD1	TRBJ2-7	medium-sized	CASSYLDRGAYEQYF	TGTGCCAGCAGTTATTTGGACAGGGGAGCCTACGAGCAGTACTTC
TRBV6-8	-	TRBJ1-1	-	CASSATHRANTEAFF	TGTGCCAGCAGTGCGACCCACAGGGCGAACACTGAAGCTTTCTTT
TRBV11-3	-	TRBJ1-5	many	CASSQTDSNQPQHF	TGTGCCAGCAGCCAGACAGACAGCAATCAGCCCCAGCATTTT
TRBV7-2	TRBD1	TRBJ1-2	many	CASSLARGTGAVF	TGTGCCAGCAGCTTAGCGCGTGGGACAGGGGCCGTTTTC
TRBV19	-	TRBJ1-1	-	CASSSIRSLDLFGTEAFF	TGTGCCAGTAGTTCTATTAGATCTCTTGACCTCTTCGGCACTGAAGCTTTCTTT
TRBV28	-	TRBJ2-1	medium-sized	CASDTQTVSGVNEQFF	TGTGCCAGCGATACCCAAACGGTATCGGGAGTCAATGAGCAGTTCTTC
TRBV19	-	TRBJ1-2	-	CASSSPPQHGYTF	TGTGCCAGTAGTAGCCCGCCGCAGCATGGCTACACCTTC